This T cell receptor beta chain was observed in a study of blood T cell repertoires in COVID-19. The CDR3 length is 16 residues. Per the original data handling: Amplification of reference gene primers provided the estimated nucleated cell counts. The data were produced by immunoSEQ multiplex PCR, yet TCRdb's version contains in-frame clones alone and is incomplete. The D gene and trimming were derived from the DNA, and the V and J assignments and clone size from that table. In the table there are roughly 74,000 clones, approximately 84% of which are singletons. Material for sequencing was peripheral blood. This clonotype was sampled from an older man with acute or convalescent COVID-19. This chain connects TRBV21-1 to TRBJ2-3; TRBD1, the D gene given by the table, was not confirmed from the DNA. TRBV21-1 is a documented pseudogene. The CDR3 here is CASSKVWTGGTDTQYF. CDR3 coding DNA: TGTGCCAGCAGCAAAGTGTGGACAGGGGGCACAGATACGCAGTATTTT.